The T cell receptor beta chain described here comes from a study of T cells in localized non-small cell lung cancer (TCRdb year 2020). For the study in its entirety: T cell repertoires of approximately 250 early-stage NSCLC patients were analyzed, with tumors being compared against uninvolved tumor-adjacent lungs. The cohort comprised 200 to 300 treatment-naïve NSCLC patients with resected, localized lung tumors. The mean age of the NSCLC patients was approximately 71 years, with 130 or so men and 85 to 110 women.

At diagnosis, peripheral blood, uninvolved tumor-adjacent lung and tumor were collected and stored as a combination of fresh-frozen and FFPE material. For TCR repertoire profiling, blood samples were analyzed as peripheral blood mononuclear cells. Overall study outcomes, separate from this receptor: Higher blood T cell density associated with longer overall survival, while higher adjacent-lung clonality associated with shorter survival. Multi-region tumor sequencing was not performed, so intratumor heterogeneity could not be excluded. Uninvolved tumor-adjacent lung showed the highest T cell clonality, higher than tumor, which suggests more focused antigenic responses in the uninvolved tumor-adjacent lung. Because the study design was exploratory, TCR variables were selected using unadjusted p-values without false-discovery rate correction. Of the top 100 tumor clones, a median of roughly 60 were detected in paired uninvolved adjacent lung; 28 were also among that lung's top 100.

As for this clone: The target of this receptor is not known. No per-base quality is available; no much larger clone lies one base away.

The immunoSEQ Assay was used to sequence TCR beta CDR3 regions from DNA. As for the authors' bioinformatics: T cell density was computed as TCR beta template counts normalized to usable DNA estimated by amplifying housekeeping genes. Using the preseqR package, richness was estimated by extrapolating to 120,000 templates for tissue samples and 400,000 templates for PBMC samples. Clonality was defined as one minus Pielou's evenness. Differential abundance testing on productive amino-acid clonotypes, with a minimum total count of 5 and an alpha of 0.1, was used to identify tissue-enriched TCRs. The Jaccard Index and the Morisita Overlap Index were used to quantify repertoire overlap between compartments. GLIPH clustered TCR beta CDR3s with public tetramer-defined viral CDR3s; viral motifs required at least three viral sequences plus V-gene enrichment. TCRdb mirrors the immuneACCESS table, restricted to in-frame sequences. Some clones are absent from its copies; in checked studies, under half trace to an unresolved V gene, and the reason for the others is unknown. V and J calls and clone size are as listed in that table; D and trimming were resolved from the DNA. The sample contains approximately 43,000 clones, roughly 86% of them found a single time. About 2.6% of the sample rests with the top ten.

Unmatched junction bases come to 15, with V trimmed by 5 bases and J by 10 bases. Spanning cysteine to phenylalanine, the CDR3 consists of 17 amino acids. The only DNA kept is the CDR3, 51 bases in frame from the first base. CDR1 and CDR2 are drawn from the germline V gene (reference sequence): MNHEY, SMNVEV. The clonotype originates from a female donor over 55 with stage I squamous cell lung carcinoma. Here the sequenced sample was peripheral blood, taken before any cancer treatment. This sequence uses TRBV27 and TRBJ2-1, with TRBD2 identical over 12 junction bases. The DNA sequence is TGTGCCAGCAGTGTCCTCCTGACTAGCGGGAGATTCGGGGAGCAGTTCTTC. Its amino acids are CASSVLLTSGRFGEQFF.